What follows are 10 T cell receptor beta chains derived from one specimen sequenced in a study of human T cells and chemical hapten exposure. MiXCR, applied by TCRdb to the 5' RACE reads, yields one record per CDR3 protein. The table lists 110,000 to 150,000 distinct CDR3 sequences, around 4% of them singletons. Total RNA was isolated from unfractionated whole blood. Receptors were obtained from a female donor in good health.

This clonotype was found a few times. The gene calls are TRBV18 and TRBJ2-1; D possibly corresponds to TRBD1 (7 bases). CDR1 is KGHSH and CDR2 is LQKENI in the germline V gene. The CDR3 consists of 14 residues. V lost 3 bases and J 8 bases, leaving 14 bases between the germline ends. CDR3 residues: CASSPRQGGDEQFF. As DNA, the CDR3 is TGTGCCAGCTCACCCCGACAGGGAGGAGATGAGCAGTTCTTC.

At least ten counts were recorded for this clonotype. A read error may produce the germline difference seen at one junction end. The rearrangement uses TRBV3-1 and TRBJ1-1, with TRBD1 as a possible D gene (5 bases). Germline V gives CDR1 LGHDT, CDR2 YNNKEL (reference sequence). The CDR3 loop spans 11 amino acids. CDR3 sequence (DNA): TGTGCCAGCACCCAAGGGGAGGGCGTCACCTTT. Translated, it gives CASTQGEGVTF.

This clonotype was detected only a few times. V usage is TRBV6-2 or TRBV6-3 and J usage is TRBJ1-5, with a weak D call TRBD1 (6 bases). Germline CDR1 reads MNHEY; CDR2 reads SVGEGT. This CDR3 spans 15 amino acids. V dropped 7 bases and J dropped 3 bases, with 16 bases sitting between them. The CDR3 reads CASNTLAGANQPQHF. CDR3 nucleotides: TGTGCCAGCAATACGCTTGCGGGGGCCAATCAGCCCCAGCATTTT.

This clonotype has at least ten counts. The CDR3 DNA follows: TGTGCCAGCAGTGGCCGGACAGTTGGCTACACCTTC. Its protein product is CASSGRTVGYTF. This chain uses TRBV6-5 with TRBJ1-2; D might be TRBD1 (6 bases). V shed 5 bases and J shed 7 bases, with 11 bases lying between them. Looked up from germline, CDR1 is MNHEY and CDR2 is SVGAGI. The CDR3 sequence is 12 residues long.

In this sample, this clonotype turned up many times. The gene calls are TRBV7-9 and TRBJ2-6; D may be TRBD2 (5 bases). Looked up from germline, CDR1 is SEHNR and CDR2 is FQNEAQ (reference sequence). CDR3 size: 16 residues. V was trimmed by 5 bases and J by 2 bases, leaving 13 bases between them. For the CDR3, the DNA is TGTGCCAGCAGCGGCAGATTGCGGGCTGGGGCCAACGTCCTGACTTTC. Translation gives CASSGRLRAGANVLTF.

This clonotype showed up many times. The chain has TRBV5-1 and TRBJ2-7; D may be TRBD2 (6 bases). CDR1 and CDR2 (germline): SGHRS, YFSETQ. Trimming removed 5 bases at V and 6 bases at J, with 21 bases between. This CDR3 spans 15 amino acids. Here the CDR3 reads CASSPIAAGGAEQYF. The CDR3 DNA follows: TGCGCCAGCAGTCCAATTGCCGCTGGAGGGGCCGAGCAGTACTTC.

This clonotype was detected only a few times. The chain links TRBV4-3 to TRBJ1-2; D is perhaps TRBD1 (5 bases). The CDR3 length is 13 residues. Trimming removed 0 bases at V and 6 bases at J, with 8 bases between. CDR1 and CDR2 from the germline V gene are LGHNA and YSLEER. DNA of the CDR3: TGCGCCAGCAGCCAAGATTTGGGGGATGGCTACACCTTC. It yields the protein CASSQDLGDGYTF.

The rearrangement uses TRBV12-3 or TRBV12-4 and TRBJ1-2; D gene ambiguous. V lost 5 bases and J lost 8, with 12 bases in between. The CDR3 totals 12 residues. Here the CDR3 reads CASSRFMGGYTF. In DNA, the CDR3 is TGTGCCAGCAGTCGCTTCATGGGAGGCTACACCTTC.

This clonotype was recorded at least ten times. The junction departs from the called germline gene at one end, perhaps through a read error. This chain links TRBV29-1 with TRBJ2-5; D not resolved. The V gene's germline CDR1 is SQVTM and CDR2 ANQGSEA. CDR3 size: 9 residues. CDR3 bases: TGCAGCGTGGAAGAGACCCAGTACTTC. Residues: CSVEETQYF. Full variable domain (rest looked up from reference TRBV29-1 and TRBJ2-5): SAVISQKPSRDICQRGTSLTIQCQVDSQVTMMFWYRQQPGQSLTLIATANQGSEATYESGFVIDKFPISRPNLTFSTLTVSNMSPEDSSIYLCSVEETQYFGPGTRLLVL.

Notes on this clonotype: One base away lies a much larger clone, so this may be a sequencing read error. The J gene is TRBJ2-7, the V gene TRBV6-5; no clear D. The V gene's germline CDR1 is MNHEY and CDR2 SVGAGI. This CDR3 region has 12 residues. V lost 5 bases to trimming and J lost 6 bases, with 11 bases between them. CDR3 DNA: TGTGCCAGCAGTACGGGTCGCTCCGAGCAGTACTTC. It encodes CASSTGRSEQYF.